This record covers a single T cell receptor (beta chain). Original processing methods: Estimated nucleated cell counts came from reference gene primer amplification. The assay was immunoSEQ multiplex PCR, and TCRdb's table has in-frame clones only and misses some. For V, J and clone size, that table is used; D and trimming come from the DNA. The sample shows 250,000 to 350,000 clones, around 90% of them seen only once. This record belongs to a study of blood T cell repertoires in COVID-19. Study-level information: Some COVID-19 samples were acute and others convalescent; all came from the United States, Italy and Spain. The cDNA or gDNA used as material had been derived from T cells, B-cell-depleted T cells, or PBMCs.

Germline V gene lookup returns CDR1 MNHEY and CDR2 SVGAGI. This CDR3 is built from 14 residues. J lost 5 bases, V lost 4 bases, and 4 bases had no gene match. The TCR originated in a woman in her forties or fifties with COVID-19, enrolled during active disease. Specimen: peripheral blood. The V call is TRBV6-5, the J call TRBJ2-5; 10 bases align to TRBD2. This chain's CDR3 is CASSSGTSAETQYF. The CDR3 DNA reads TGTGCCAGCAGTTCCGGGACTAGCGCGGAGACCCAGTACTTC.